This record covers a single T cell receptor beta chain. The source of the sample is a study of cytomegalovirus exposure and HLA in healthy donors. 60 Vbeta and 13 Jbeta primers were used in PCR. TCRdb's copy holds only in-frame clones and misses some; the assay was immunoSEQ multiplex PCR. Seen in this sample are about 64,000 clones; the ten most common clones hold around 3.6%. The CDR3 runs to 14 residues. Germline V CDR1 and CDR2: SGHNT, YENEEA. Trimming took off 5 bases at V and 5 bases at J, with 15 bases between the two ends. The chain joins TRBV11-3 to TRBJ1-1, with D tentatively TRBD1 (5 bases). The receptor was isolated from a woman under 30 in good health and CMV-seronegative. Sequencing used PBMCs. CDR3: CASSPHQGRTEAFF. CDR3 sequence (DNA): TGTGCCAGCAGCCCCCATCAGGGTAGAACTGAAGCTTTCTTT.